These 17 T cell receptor beta chains came from one sample sequenced in a study of long-term antiretroviral therapy in people with HIV. Runs used v3.0 of the immunoSEQ assay and were done at survey level. The data were produced by immunoSEQ multiplex PCR, yet TCRdb's version contains in-frame clones alone and is incomplete. The data hold fewer than 25,000 clones, with about nine tenths observed a single time. Source: unsorted PBMCs, taken 1.8 years before starting antiretroviral therapy. The receptors stem from a woman aged 25 to 39 with HIV.

This chain links TRBV18 with TRBJ1-1; 7 positions agree with TRBD1. After removal of 5 bases from V and 1 base from J, the junction contained 4 bases not matched to a gene. The length of the CDR3 is 14 residues. Germline V gene sequence: CDR1 KGHSH, CDR2 LQKENI. Here the CDR3 reads CASSFGTANTEAFF. CDR3 DNA: TGTGCCAGCTCATTCGGGACAGCGAACACTGAAGCTTTCTTT.

The CDR3 spells CASSSYPGPNYGYTF. The DNA for the CDR3 is TGTGCCAGCAGTAGCTACCCGGGTCCTAACTATGGCTACACCTTC. The chain links TRBV6-1 to TRBJ1-2; D is unresolved. Per germline, CDR1 MNHNS and CDR2 SASEGT. The ends were cut back, 5 bases at V and 0 bases at J, with 13 bases in the middle. This CDR3 comprises 15 residues.

The chain combines TRBV5-1 with TRBJ2-1, with D perhaps TRBD2 (7 bases). Germline V gene lookup returns CDR1 SGHRS and CDR2 YFSETQ. Trimming took 0 bases from V and 2 from J, leaving 15 bases between them. The CDR3 runs 17 residues. CDR3 sequence: CASSLGYGEGAYNEQFF. The CDR3 DNA follows: TGCGCCAGCAGCTTGGGATATGGGGAGGGGGCCTACAATGAGCAGTTCTTC.

The CDR3: CASSSQGILYEQYF. The CDR3 nucleotides are TGTGCCAGCAGCTCCCAGGGAATTCTCTACGAGCAGTACTTC. The chain has TRBV7-8 and TRBJ2-7; tentative D call: TRBD1 (5 bases). CDR1 SGHVS and CDR2 FQNEAQ come from the germline V gene. There are 14 residues in the CDR3. V gave up 4 bases and J gave up 3 bases, with 13 bases separating them.

This chain links TRBV9 with TRBJ1-2; D call uncertain. Germline assignment: CDR1 SGDLS and CDR2 YYNGEE. The V gene lost 0 bases and the J gene lost 7 bases, with 19 bases spanning the gap. The CDR3 consists of 16 residues. The CDR3 DNA follows: TGTGCCAGCAGCGTAGCTCATGGCCTCCGCAAGGGTGGCTACACCTTC. This encodes CASSVAHGLRKGGYTF.

The rearrangement uses TRBV9 and TRBJ2-2; TRBD2 might be the D (6 bases). The length of the CDR3 is 14 residues. Looked up from germline, CDR1 is SGDLS and CDR2 is YYNGEE. Between the trimmed V and J ends, which lost 4 bases and 7 bases, there was a span of 14 bases. Written as DNA, the CDR3 is TGTGCCAGCAGCCCCTGGGACTCCGGCGGGGAGCTGTTTTTT. The encoded protein is CASSPWDSGGELFF.

The rearrangement uses TRBV5-8 and TRBJ1-5, with D possibly TRBD1 on 5 matching bases. Germline CDR1 SGHTS, CDR2 YDEGEE. V was shortened by 4 bases and J by 4 bases, with 15 bases between the two germline ends. The CDR3 runs to 15 residues. Here the CDR3 reads CASSHRLGVNQPQHF. CDR3 sequence (DNA): TGTGCCAGCAGCCACAGGCTGGGGGTTAATCAGCCCCAGCATTTT.

The J gene is TRBJ1-6, the V gene TRBV5-1, with 7 bases that match TRBD1. The junction had 4 bases not matched to a gene; V was cut back by 4 bases and J by 6 bases. Germline CDR1 reads SGHRS; CDR2 reads YFSETQ. The CDR3 is made up of 14 amino acids. The CDR3 nucleotides are TGCGCCAGCAGCCAGGGGGGACCTAATTCACCCCTCCACTTT. It is translated as CASSQGGPNSPLHF.

The rearrangement joins TRBV6-4 to TRBJ2-2; possible D gene TRBD2, 6 bases. There are 15 residues in the CDR3. The germline V and J ends were trimmed by 6 bases and 4 bases, with 15 bases remaining between them. Germline-derived CDR1 and CDR2 are MRHNA and SNTAGT. Here the CDR3 reads CASSRDSSGTGELFF. In DNA, the CDR3 is TGTGCCAGCAGCCGGGACTCCTCTGGCACCGGGGAGCTGTTTTTT.

The chain employs TRBV4-1 and TRBJ2-7; 8 bases agree with TRBD2. The germline V gene encodes CDR1 MGHRA and CDR2 YSYEKL. The CDR3 is 14 amino acids. Unmatched junction bases numbered 6, after V lost 6 bases and J lost 2 bases. The CDR3 protein is CASRPTGGTYEQYF. The DNA of the CDR3 is TGCGCCAGCAGACCTACGGGGGGGACCTACGAGCAGTACTTC.

This rearrangement joins TRBV6-1 to TRBJ2-4, with 8 bases that match TRBD2. The germline V gene has CDR1 MNHNS and CDR2 SASEGT. The CDR3 has 14 amino acids. J was trimmed by 9 bases and V by 3 bases; bases with no gene match: 7. Here the CDR3 DNA reads TGTGCCAGCAGTGACCCGACTAGCGAAGCCATTCAGTACTTC. Its protein is CASSDPTSEAIQYF.

This chain links TRBV5-8 with TRBJ1-6; D gene ambiguous. With 5 bases removed from V and 14 bases from J, the gap between germline ends came to 14 bases. CDR3 length equals 12 residues. Germline V gene sequence: CDR1 SGHTS, CDR2 YDEGEE. The CDR3 protein is CASSSTLGTLHF. The CDR3 DNA is TGTGCCAGCAGTTCGACCCTCGGAACCCTCCACTTT.

The V gene is TRBV9, the J gene TRBJ2-1, with a tentative D call TRBD2 (7 bases). The CDR3 runs to 15 residues. The germline V and J ends were trimmed by 0 bases and 7 bases, with 14 bases remaining between them. Germline V gene sequence: CDR1 SGDLS, CDR2 YYNGEE. The CDR3 sequence is CASSVVGGGGNEQFF. In DNA form, the CDR3 reads TGTGCCAGCAGCGTAGTCGGGGGAGGGGGTAATGAGCAGTTCTTC.

This chain uses TRBV30 with TRBJ2-2; no firm D call. Trimming took 4 bases from V and 3 from J, leaving 12 bases between them. The CDR3 contains 14 residues. The germline gives CDR1 GTSNPN, CDR2 SVGIG (reference sequence). CDR3 region: CAWKKGPYTGELFF. The DNA of the CDR3 is TGTGCCTGGAAAAAAGGGCCTTACACCGGGGAGCTGTTTTTT.

The gene calls are TRBV7-2 and TRBJ1-3; D is possibly TRBD1 (6 bases). Germline V gene data show CDR1 as SGHTA and CDR2 as FQGNSA. This CDR3 comprises 15 residues. With 1 base removed from V and 4 bases from J, the gap between germline ends came to 11 bases. The CDR3: CASSLVWTVGNTIYF. The CDR3 DNA reads as TGTGCCAGCAGCTTAGTCTGGACAGTAGGAAACACCATATATTTT. Combining the CDR3 with reference TRBV7-2 and TRBJ1-3 gives the whole variable domain GAGVSQSPSNKVTEKGKDVELRCDPISGHTALYWYRQSLGQGLEFLIYFQGNSAPDKSGLPSDRFSAERTGGSVSTLTIQRTQQEDSAVYLCASSLVWTVGNTIYFGEGSWLTVV.

The J gene is TRBJ2-3, the V gene TRBV15, with 12 bases lining up with TRBD2. V was clipped by 8 bases and J by 2 bases; unmatched bases: 5. The CDR3 consists of 15 residues. Germline V gives CDR1 LNHNV, CDR2 YYDKDF (reference sequence). The CDR3 DNA is TGTGCCACCCACGCTAGCGGGGGGGCCACAGATACGCAGTATTTT. Encoded protein: CATHASGGATDTQYF.

The rearrangement joins TRBV7-9 to TRBJ1-1; D gene uncertain. V shed 3 bases and J shed 3 bases, with 5 bases lying between them. The CDR3 has 12 residues. The V gene's germline CDR1 is SEHNR and CDR2 FQNEAQ (reference sequence). The DNA of the CDR3 is TGTGCCAGCAGCTTTGGGGACACTGAAGCTTTCTTT. Translated, it gives CASSFGDTEAFF. Using reference TRBV7-9 and TRBJ1-1 for the parts outside the CDR3, the full variable domain is DTGVSQNPRHKITKRGQNVTFRCDPISEHNRLYWYRQTLGQGPEFLTYFQNEAQLEKSRLLSDRFSAERPKGSFSTLEIQRTEQGDSAMYLCASSFGDTEAFFGQGTRLTVV.